This T cell receptor beta chain was recovered during a study of immune characterization of retroperitoneal liposarcoma (dated by TCRdb to between 2018 and 2020). Preparation of the library involved PCR. TCRdb names NextSeq 500 as the instrument used. The public sequencing data were trimmed at Q25 with fastp and processed into clonotypes with MiXCR by TCRdb, which kept only in-frame beta chains. Entries that share a CDR3 protein sequence are merged under the most common genes and DNA. Present in this sample are 10,000 to 11,000 distinct CDR3 sequences, around 35% of which were seen just once. Roughly a quarter of the sample belongs to the ten largest clones. V is shortened by 5 bases, J by 11 bases, and the region joining them spans 15 bases. The germline V gene provides CDR1 MNHNS and CDR2 SASEGT. From its cysteine to its phenylalanine, the CDR3 spans 12 amino acids. CDR3 DNA is the only sequence kept; it has 36 bases, read in frame from the first base.

Comment on this clonotype: The specificity of this receptor is unknown. No base quality values were provided; no much bigger clone lies one nucleotide off.

Here the chain combines TRBV6-1 and TRBJ2-5; the D gene is perhaps TRBD2, from 6 matching bases. The specimen sequenced was tumor tissue. This receptor was obtained from a male donor with retroperitoneal liposarcoma. The DNA sequence follows: TGTGCCAGCAGTCCATCGGGAGATGAGCAGTACTTC. This sequence encodes CASSPSGDEQYF.